This TCR beta chain was sequenced for a study of low-dose radiotherapy and immunotherapy resistance in tumors (dated by TCRdb to 2021 to 2024). Notes on the research overall: In Cohort 1, each fraction delivered 0.5 Gy every 2 weeks, and the prescribed total PTV dose was 6.5 Gy. Patients in Cohort 2 were given 1 Gy per fraction every two weeks, for a total of 13 Gy across 26 weeks. Nivolumab and ipilimumab were both given intravenously, with nivolumab at a 240 mg flat dose every two weeks and ipilimumab at 1 mg/kg every six weeks. Every two weeks, patients got intravenous cyclophosphamide at 200 mg/m2, given one day ahead of each radiation and immunotherapy administration. Starting on cycle 1 day 1, patients took 300 mg of aspirin by mouth once a day for four cycles. Randomization of trial participants into treatment groups was not performed. The translational analysis covered eight patients: three from the first dose cohort and the first five from the second dose cohort.

The germline V gene sets CDR1 to SGHRS and CDR2 to YFSETQ. The CDR3 contains 13 residues, cysteine and phenylalanine counted. The entry retains the CDR3 DNA only, 39 bases that are in frame from base 1. V and J are trimmed by 3 bases and 5 bases, and the gene matches miss 4 bases of the junction. This clonotype was seen a few times. Its specific antigen is unknown. Qualities for individual bases were not recorded, and no much larger clone is one base off. Per the publication, the time point label means: before trial treatment. Donors were enrolled in RACIN, a single-arm phase I dose-escalation trial in which nivolumab, ipilimumab, aspirin, low-dose cyclophosphamide and low-dose radiotherapy were combined. Patients with advanced, TIL-negative solid tumors were considered eligible. Sequencing instrument: Illumina HiSeq 2500. First-strand cDNA was synthesized with Superscript III and a set of TRAV- and TRBV-specific primers, covering both TCRalpha and TCRbeta chains. TCRs were amplified with Phusion for approximately 21 PCR cycles, with a constant-region primer paired with the adapter attached to the V primers. Amplification of the isolated mRNA was done with the MessageAmp II aRNA Amplification Kit, which involved a roughly 16-hour in vitro transcription at 37 degrees C. mRNA for TCR sequencing was isolated with the Dynabeads mRNA DIRECT Purification Kit. Indexed Illumina adapters were added in a second Phusion PCR of 20 to 30 cycles, after which AMPure XP beads were used to purify the products. Under the source paper's analysis protocol: Using custom Perl scripts, TCR sequences that encoded the same protein were pooled, out-of-frame sequences were dropped, and the abundance of each clonotype was calculated. Any TCR sequence supported by only a single read was excluded from analysis. Repertoire metrics included Shannon entropy, Gini index, clonality, richness, and frequency of TCRs shared between repertoires. In-frame beta chains were kept once TCRdb had trimmed the public reads at Q25 with fastp and called clones with MiXCR. Each entry merges the rows of one CDR3 protein and shows their most common DNA and genes. The V and J calls reflect TCRdb's pipeline rather than the authors' work. Here the sample has about 39,000 distinct CDR3 sequences; around a third occur a single time. The ten largest clones represent roughly 4% of the sample.

The sequences come from PBMCs, collected before treatment. The clonotype originates from a male donor with gallbladder cancer. The chain is made from TRBV5-1 and TRBJ2-7, with 8 bases aligning to TRBD1. The nucleotide sequence is TGCGCCAGCAGCTCCTCAGGGGGCAACGAGCAGTACTTC. Its amino acids are CASSSSGGNEQYF.